This T cell receptor beta chain was found in a study of T-cell reconstitution after alpha-beta-depleted transplantation in children (dated by TCRdb to 2015 to 2016). Study-wide context: T-cell immune reconstitution after TCRalphabeta/CD19-depleted allogeneic hematopoietic cell transplantation in children was quantitatively tracked in the study by means of TCR repertoire profiling.

This clonotype was seen more than once but under ten times. Its antigen target is currently unknown. The record has no base qualities; no much larger clone is one base away. The library was made by PCR. The instrument given in TCRdb is Illumina HiSeq 2500. To normalize quantification of the TCRbeta repertoire, the TCR libraries were built with molecular barcoding that relied on unique molecular identifiers. TCRdb reran the public reads through fastp at Q25 and MiXCR, keeping productive beta chains. Merged by CDR3 protein, the rows form single entries marked with the most common genes and DNA. Within this sample are 300,000 to 400,000 distinct CDR3 sequences, with about an eighth of them counted one time only. The ten largest clones take up roughly 4.5% of the sample. The V and J ends are trimmed by 7 bases and 1 base, leaving 10 bases between them. CDR1 and CDR2 are read off the germline V gene as SQVTM and ANQGSEA. The CDR3 has 12 amino acids, counting the end cysteine and phenylalanine. The retained sequence is limited to the CDR3, 36 bases, with the frame set at the first base.

This receptor was identified in a human donor who donated a stem cell graft to a child with Fanconi anemia. The sample was PBMCs, taken from the stem cell graft. Here the chain combines TRBV29-1 and TRBJ1-2; D gene: possibly TRBD1, on 6 matching bases. The DNA is TGCAGCGGGAGGGACATTAACTATGGCTACACCTTC. Its translation is CSGRDINYGYTF.